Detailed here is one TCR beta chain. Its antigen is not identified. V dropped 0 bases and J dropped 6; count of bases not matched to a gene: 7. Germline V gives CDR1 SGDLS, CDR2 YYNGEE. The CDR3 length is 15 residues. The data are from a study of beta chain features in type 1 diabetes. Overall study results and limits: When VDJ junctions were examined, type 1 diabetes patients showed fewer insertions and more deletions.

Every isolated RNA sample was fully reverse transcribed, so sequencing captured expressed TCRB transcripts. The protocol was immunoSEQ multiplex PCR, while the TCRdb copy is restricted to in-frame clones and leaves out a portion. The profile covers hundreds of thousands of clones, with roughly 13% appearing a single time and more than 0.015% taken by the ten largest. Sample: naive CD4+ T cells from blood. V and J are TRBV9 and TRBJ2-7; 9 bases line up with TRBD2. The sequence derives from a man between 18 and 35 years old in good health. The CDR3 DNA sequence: TGTGCCAGCAGCGTAGACAGCGGGGGGAAGGTCGAGCAGTACTTC. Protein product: CASSVDSGGKVEQYF. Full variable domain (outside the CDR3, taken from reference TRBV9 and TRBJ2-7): DSGVTQTPKHLITATGQRVTLRCSPRSGDLSVYWYQQSLDQGLQFLIQYYNGEERAKGNILERFSAQQFPDLHSELNLSSLELGDSALYFCASSVDSGGKVEQYFGPGTRLTVT.